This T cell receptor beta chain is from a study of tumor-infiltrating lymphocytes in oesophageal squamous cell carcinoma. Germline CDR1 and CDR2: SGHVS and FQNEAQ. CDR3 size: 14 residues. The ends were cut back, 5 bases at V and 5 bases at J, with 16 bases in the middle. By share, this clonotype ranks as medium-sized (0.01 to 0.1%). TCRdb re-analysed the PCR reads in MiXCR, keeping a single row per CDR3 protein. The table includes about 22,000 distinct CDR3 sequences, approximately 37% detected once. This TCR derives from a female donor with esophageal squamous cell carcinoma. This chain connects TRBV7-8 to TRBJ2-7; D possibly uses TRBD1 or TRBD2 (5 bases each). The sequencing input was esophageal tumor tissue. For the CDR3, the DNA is TGTGCCAGCAGCCGATCGAGGGTCAGGGACGAGCAGTACTTC. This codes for CASSRSRVRDEQYF.